This entry features one T cell receptor (beta chain) sequence. Between the trimmed V and J ends, which lost 3 bases and 3 bases, there was a span of 11 bases. This CDR3 is built from 14 residues. In germline, CDR1 is KGHSH, CDR2 LQKENI. The data are from a study of blood T cell repertoires in COVID-19. Profiled with immunoSEQ multiplex PCR; TCRdb holds only in-frame clones, not every one. The sample has 190,000 or so clones; about 86% are singletons. The J gene is TRBJ2-5, the V gene TRBV18; tentatively, D is TRBD2 (5 bases). The receptor was derived from a woman in her twenties or thirties with active or convalescent COVID-19. Sequenced input: peripheral blood. The CDR3 loop reads CASSPWNGKETQYF. The CDR3 DNA sequence: TGTGCCAGCTCACCCTGGAACGGGAAAGAGACCCAGTACTTC.